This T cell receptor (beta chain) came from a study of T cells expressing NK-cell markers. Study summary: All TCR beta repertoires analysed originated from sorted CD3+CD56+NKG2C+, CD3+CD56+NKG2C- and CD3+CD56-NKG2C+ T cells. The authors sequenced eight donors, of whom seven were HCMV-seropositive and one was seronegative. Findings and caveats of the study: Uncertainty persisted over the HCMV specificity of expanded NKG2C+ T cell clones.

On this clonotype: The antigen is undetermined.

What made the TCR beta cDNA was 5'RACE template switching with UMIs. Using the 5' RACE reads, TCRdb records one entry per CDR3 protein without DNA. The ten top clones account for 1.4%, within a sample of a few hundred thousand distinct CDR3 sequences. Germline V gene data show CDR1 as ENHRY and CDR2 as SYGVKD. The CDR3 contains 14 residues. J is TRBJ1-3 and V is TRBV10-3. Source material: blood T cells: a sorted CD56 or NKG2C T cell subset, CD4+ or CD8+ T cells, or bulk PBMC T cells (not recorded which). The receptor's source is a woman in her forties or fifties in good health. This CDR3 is CAISGTDSGNTIYF.